The 6 T cell receptor beta chains reported below all come from one sample, sequenced in a study of PD-L1 blockade in urothelial cancer. Repertoires were generated with immunoSEQ multiplex PCR, while TCRdb's copy carries only in-frame clones and drops some. The data hold some 49,000 clones, with roughly nine tenths observed a single time. The sample was PBMCs, taken around atezolizumab (anti-PD-L1) treatment. Receptors originate from a man aged 55 to 70 with urothelial cancer.

The J gene is TRBJ1-4, the V gene TRBV18; 9 bases line up with TRBD1. This CDR3 contains 16 residues. Trimming cost V 1 base and J 8 bases; bases outside gene matches: 8. From germline, CDR1 is KGHSH and CDR2 LQKENI. The CDR3, as DNA: TGTGCCAGCTCACCACAATCCGGGACAGGGAAGGAAAAACTGTTTTTT. Protein product: CASSPQSGTGKEKLFF.

This sequence joins TRBV6-5 and TRBJ1-3; 7 nucleotides match TRBD1. The V gene end was trimmed by 6 bases and the J gene end by 3 bases; junction bases not matched to a gene: 8. Germline V gene lookup returns CDR1 MNHEY and CDR2 SVGAGI. There are 15 residues in the CDR3. This CDR3 reads CASSRQGRFGNTIYF. The CDR3 DNA is TGTGCCAGCAGCCGACAGGGTCGGTTTGGAAACACCATATATTTT.

Here the CDR3 DNA reads TGCGCCAGCAGCCAAGATGTCGGCTATAATTCACCCCTCCACTTT. Protein: CASSQDVGYNSPLHF. The V and J genes are TRBV4-1 and TRBJ1-6; D is unresolved. This CDR3 region has 15 residues. In germline, CDR1 is MGHRA, CDR2 YSYEKL. Trimming took off 0 bases at V and 3 bases at J, with 6 bases between the two ends.

This chain connects TRBV6-1 to TRBJ2-1; 13 bases fit TRBD2. J gave up 2 bases and V 3 bases, and 4 bases lay outside the gene matches. Germline V CDR1 and CDR2: MNHNS, SASEGT. The CDR3 has 17 amino acids. The CDR3 bases are TGTGCCAGCAGTGACCGGACTAGCGGGGGCACCTACAATGAGCAGTTCTTC. Its translation is CASSDRTSGGTYNEQFF.

The chain carries TRBV7-3 and TRBJ2-7; D is possibly TRBD2 (5 bases). The CDR3 has 14 residues. Germline loops: CDR1 SGHTA, CDR2 FQGTGA. V lost 2 bases to trimming and J lost 0 bases, with 8 bases between them. The CDR3 region is CASSLLGSSYEQYF. CDR3 coding DNA: TGTGCCAGCAGCTTACTGGGGAGCTCCTACGAGCAGTACTTC.

For the CDR3, the DNA is TGTGCCAGCAGCTTAGCAGAGGTTGCAGATACGCAGTATTTT. This gives the protein CASSLAEVADTQYF. The rearrangement uses TRBV11-2 and TRBJ2-3; D unclear. Germline CDR1 reads SGHAT; CDR2 reads FQNNGV. This CDR3 spans 14 amino acids. V shed 1 base and J shed 4 bases, with 9 bases lying between them.